This is a list of T cell receptor beta chains from one sample in a study of blood T cells in healthy people across ages. TCRdb reprocessed the 5' RACE reads with MiXCR, giving one entry per CDR3 protein. This sample carries 450,000 to 650,000 distinct CDR3 sequences, under 30% of them seen once, and the ten largest clones take around 10%. These records were also assigned to another study, of T cells of mothers and their children.

Sample: blood. The receptors were gathered from a boy younger than 18 in good health. The CDR3 runs from the conserved cysteine through the conserved F or W. A D gene is named only where the DNA matches it firmly. Only part of the rows carry a size: once, few, many, or a class if the clone is expanded.

>TRBV4-1|TRBD1|few|TRBJ1-2
TGCGCCAGCAGCCACCGGGACAGGCCCTATGGCTACACCTTC
CASSHRDRPYGYTF
>TRBV9|TRBD1|-|TRBJ1-1
TGTGCCAGCAGTGAACAGGGGGAGGACACTGAAGCTTTCTTT
CASSEQGEDTEAFF
>TRBV29-1|TRBD2|-|TRBJ2-5
TGCAGCGTTGTCCTAGCGGGACGTGAGACCCAGTGCTTC
CSVVLAGRETQCF
>TRBV6-2/TRBV6-3|TRBD2|many|TRBJ2-1
TGTGCCAGCAGTTTGAGGACTAGCGGGTCTAATGAGCAGTTCTTC
CASSLRTSGSNEQFF
>TRBV6-2/TRBV6-3|-|few|TRBJ1-2
TGTGCCAGCAGTCCCCGGGACATCAGCACGGGCTACACCTTC
CASSPRDISTGYTF
>TRBV14|-|few|TRBJ1-3
TGTGCCAGCAGCCAAGATTACTCTGCCTCTGGAAACACCATATATTTT
CASSQDYSASGNTIYF
>TRBV29-1|-|-|TRBJ1-2
TGCAGCGCCGAACTACAGGTTAACTATGGCTACACCTTC
CSAELQVNYGYTF
>TRBV12-3/TRBV12-4|TRBD1|-|TRBJ1-5
TGTGCCAGCAGATCTCAGGGGGCCAATCAGCCCCAGCATTTT
CASRSQGANQPQHF
>TRBV7-9|-|-|TRBJ2-3
TGTGCCAGCAGCTCCGGGCGGGGAGATACGCAGTATTTT
CASSSGRGDTQYF
>TRBV4-3|TRBD2|few|TRBJ2-5
TGCGCCAGCAGCCAAGAGACTAGCGGGGTGAAGACCCAGTACTTC
CASSQETSGVKTQYF
>TRBV19|-|once|TRBJ1-6
TGTGCCAGTAGCCCGAGGGGTGACCGGACAATTTCACCCCTCCACTTT
CASSPRGDRTISPLHF
>TRBV6-5|TRBD1|-|TRBJ2-5
TGTGCCAGCAGTTATTCCGGGACAGGGGACCAAGAGACCCAGTACTTC
CASSYSGTGDQETQYF
>TRBV7-9|-|-|TRBJ1-1
TGTGCCAGCAGCTTAGCGGCAACGGCGTCTGAAGCTTTCTTT
CASSLAATASEAFF
>TRBV29-1|-|few|TRBJ2-3
TGCAGCGTTGAAACAGGGGGAGGGACAGATACGCAGTATTTT
CSVETGGGTDTQYF
>TRBV20-1|TRBD1|-|TRBJ2-7
TGCAGTGCTATTGACAGGGGGCAATCCTACGAGCAGTACTTC
CSAIDRGQSYEQYF
>TRBV21-1|-|-|TRBJ1-2
TGTGCCAGCAGCAAAAAGGGGGCCACTGACTATGGCTACACCTTC
CASSKKGATDYGYTF
>TRBV6-5|TRBD2|-|TRBJ2-7
TGTGCCAGCAGTTCGGGACTAGCGGGAGGCCCCTACGAGCAGTACTTC
CASSSGLAGGPYEQYF
>TRBV4-1|TRBD2|-|TRBJ2-1
TGCGCCAGCAGCCAAGCCTTACTAGCGAAGTACAATGAGCAGTTCTTC
CASSQALLAKYNEQFF
>TRBV20-1|-|few|TRBJ2-7
TGCAGTGCTAGACGAAGCGCCTACGAGCAGTACTTC
CSARRSAYEQYF
>TRBV7-6|TRBD2|-|TRBJ2-3
TGTGCCAGCAGCAGTGGGTTAGCGGGAGTAGGAGATACGCAGTATTTT
CASSSGLAGVGDTQYF
>TRBV7-3|TRBD2|many|TRBJ2-7
TGTGCCAGCAGCTTACTAGCGGGAAACTACGAGCAGTACTTC
CASSLLAGNYEQYF
>TRBV25-1|TRBD1|few|TRBJ1-5
TGTGCCAGCAGTGACTCTCGGGACAGTCGGCAGCCCCAGCATTTT
CASSDSRDSRQPQHF
>TRBV20-1|TRBD2|few|TRBJ2-1
TGCAGTGCTAGGCGACTAGCGGGAGGGAACAATGAGCAGTTCTTC
CSARRLAGGNNEQFF
>TRBV6-5|-|few|TRBJ2-3
TGTGCCAGCAGTTATTCCAGGGGTGCAGATACGCAGTATTTT
CASSYSRGADTQYF
>TRBV6-2/TRBV6-3|TRBD2|-|TRBJ2-7
TGTGCCAGCAGGGGACTAGCGGGAGGTGTCTACGAGCAGTACTTC
CASRGLAGGVYEQYF
>TRBV29-1|-|once|TRBJ1-2
TGCAGCGTCGGGGGAGGAGGCGACTATGGCTACACCTTC
CSVGGGGDYGYTF
>TRBV20-1|TRBD2|-|TRBJ2-1
TGCAGTGCTAGAGAAGGGGCAGGGAGGGATGAGCAGTTCTTC
CSAREGAGRDEQFF
>TRBV27|-|few|TRBJ2-7
TGTGCCAGCAGTTCCGGGGTGTTGCAGTACTTC
CASSSGVLQYF
>TRBV7-8|-|-|TRBJ2-7
TGTGCCAGCTCCCTCACAGGCAGATCTGGCTACGAGCAGTACTTC
CASSLTGRSGYEQYF
>TRBV29-1|-|-|TRBJ1-3
TGCAGCGTTGAAGATGCGGACGTGGGAAACACCATATATTTT
CSVEDADVGNTIYF
>TRBV19|TRBD1|-|TRBJ2-1
TGTGCCAGTAGTGCGGGACAGGGGACGGGTGAGCAGTTCTTC
CASSAGQGTGEQFF
>TRBV6-1|-|-|TRBJ2-1
TGTGCCAGCAGAAATACAGGGAAATCGATTAATGAGCAGTTCTTC
CASRNTGKSINEQFF
>TRBV7-2|-|-|TRBJ2-5
TGTGCCAGCAGCTTCAACCCCTCGAGGTACCAAGAGACCCAGTACTTC
CASSFNPSRYQETQYF
>TRBV6-6|TRBD1|few|TRBJ2-1
TGTGCCAGCATCCCAGGGGGCAGGGAAAATGAGCAGTTCTTC
CASIPGGRENEQFF
>TRBV7-2|-|few|TRBJ1-2
TGTGCCAGCAGCCCCGACCCAGGACAGAAATATGGCTACACCTTC
CASSPDPGQKYGYTF
>TRBV20-1|-|-|TRBJ2-7
TGCAGTGCTAGGGGGGGACGCTACTCCTACGAGCAGTACTTC
CSARGGRYSYEQYF
>TRBV7-2|TRBD2|few|TRBJ2-3
TGTGCCAGCAGCTTAACCCTAGCGGGGGCGACTAGCACAGATACGCAGTATTTT
CASSLTLAGATSTDTQYF
>TRBV15|TRBD2|few|TRBJ2-7
TGTGCCACCAGCAGAGGACTAGCGGAAAACTACGAGCAGTACTTC
CATSRGLAENYEQYF
>TRBV29-1|TRBD2|-|TRBJ2-5
TGCAGCGTTGAAGACGGGGGGTCCATGTTTCTGCCCCAGTACTTC
CSVEDGGSMFLPQYF
>TRBV9|TRBD2|-|TRBJ2-1
TGTGCCAGCAGTGAATTGACTAGCGGGAGGATTGAGCAGTTCTTC
CASSELTSGRIEQFF
>TRBV9|TRBD1|few|TRBJ2-5
TGTGCCAGCAGCCCCGGGACAGCTTATAGGGAGACCCAGTACTTC
CASSPGTAYRETQYF
>TRBV7-3|-|-|TRBJ2-3
TGTGCCAGCAGCTCCCAACCTGGGCACACTAGCACAGATACGCAGTATTTT
CASSSQPGHTSTDTQYF
>TRBV11-2|-|few|TRBJ1-6
TGTGCCAGACCCGGAGAAGGGGCCAATTCACCCCTCCACTTT
CARPGEGANSPLHF
>TRBV6-5|TRBD2|few|TRBJ2-5
TGTGCCAGCAGTTACCAGCTAGCGGGGCCCGGGGAGACCCAGTACTTC
CASSYQLAGPGETQYF
>TRBV4-3|-|-|TRBJ2-3
TGCGCCAGCAGCCAAGCGGCGACGGGAGCAGATACGCAGTATTTT
CASSQAATGADTQYF
>TRBV4-3|-|few|TRBJ2-1
TGCGCCAGCAGCCAAGATCGGGCGGGAACCTACAATGAGCAGTTCTTC
CASSQDRAGTYNEQFF
>TRBV20-1|TRBD2|-|TRBJ2-7
TGCAGTGCTAGAGATGGAGCGGGAGCGCAAACCTACGAGCAGTACTTC
CSARDGAGAQTYEQYF
>TRBV10-3|-|-|TRBJ1-2
TGTGCCATCAGTGAGTCGGGCGGGTCCCTATGGGGCTACACCTTC
CAISESGGSLWGYTF
>TRBV29-1|-|many|TRBJ2-1
TGCAGCGTTGAAAGCAATGAGCAGTTCTTC
CSVESNEQFF
>TRBV20-1|-|-|TRBJ2-7
TGCAGTGGTACGCCTTCGCCCGGGACCTACTACGAGCAGTACTTC
CSGTPSPGTYYEQYF
>TRBV19|-|-|TRBJ2-7
TGTGCCAGTAGTATAGATCCGGACTACGAGCAGTACTTC
CASSIDPDYEQYF
>TRBV20-1|TRBD1|-|TRBJ1-5
TGCAGTGCTATGTCAGGGGGTGGCAATCAGCCCCAGCATTTT
CSAMSGGGNQPQHF
>TRBV24-1|TRBD1|-|TRBJ2-1
TGTGCCACCAGTGACCATGGACAGGGCCCCAATGAGCAGTTCTTC
CATSDHGQGPNEQFF
>TRBV29-1|-|-|TRBJ2-3
TGCAGCGTTGAAGGCCCCGGGGGTACAGATACGCAGTATTTT
CSVEGPGGTDTQYF
>TRBV2|TRBD2|-|TRBJ2-5
TGTGCCAGCAGTGAGAGGGGGCTAGCGGGAGAACAGTACTTC
CASSERGLAGEQYF
>TRBV20-1|-|-|TRBJ1-4
TGCAGTGCTAGGACCGGACACCCAGGGAGGGAACTGTTTTTT
CSARTGHPGRELFF
>TRBV29-1|TRBD1|-|TRBJ2-3
TGCAGCGTTTCCCCGGGACAGATTGCGGATACGCAGTATTTT
CSVSPGQIADTQYF
>TRBV6-5|-|-|TRBJ1-2
TGTGCCAGCAGGAAACTTGAAAGCGGCTACACCTTC
CASRKLESGYTF
>TRBV28|-|-|TRBJ2-1
TGTGCCAGCAGCAAAAGGGCCCCAGGGAGACTCCTCTACAATGAGCAGTTCTTC
CASSKRAPGRLLYNEQFF